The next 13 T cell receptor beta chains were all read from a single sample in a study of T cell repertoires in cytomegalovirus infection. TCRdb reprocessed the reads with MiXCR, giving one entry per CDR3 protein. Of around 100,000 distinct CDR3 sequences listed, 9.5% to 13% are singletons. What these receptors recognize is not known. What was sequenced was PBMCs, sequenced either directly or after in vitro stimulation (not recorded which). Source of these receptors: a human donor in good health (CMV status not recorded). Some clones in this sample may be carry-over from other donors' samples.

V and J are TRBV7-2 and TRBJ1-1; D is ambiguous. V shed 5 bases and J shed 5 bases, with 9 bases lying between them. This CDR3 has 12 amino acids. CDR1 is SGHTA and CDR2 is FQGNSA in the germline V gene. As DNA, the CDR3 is TGTGCCAGCAGCGCTATCGGGACTGAAGCTTTCTTT. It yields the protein CASSAIGTEAFF. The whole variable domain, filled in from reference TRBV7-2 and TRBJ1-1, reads GAGVSQSPSNKVTEKGKDVELRCDPISGHTALYWYRQSLGQGLEFLIYFQGNSAPDKSGLPSDRFSAERTGGSVSTLTIQRTQQEDSAVYLCASSAIGTEAFFGQGTRLTVV.

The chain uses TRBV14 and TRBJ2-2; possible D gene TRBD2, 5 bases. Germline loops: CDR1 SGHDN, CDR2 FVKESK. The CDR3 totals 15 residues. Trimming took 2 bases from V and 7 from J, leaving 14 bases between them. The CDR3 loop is CASSQTGPRGGELFF. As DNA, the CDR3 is TGTGCCAGCAGCCAAACCGGACCCCGGGGCGGGGAGCTGTTTTTT.

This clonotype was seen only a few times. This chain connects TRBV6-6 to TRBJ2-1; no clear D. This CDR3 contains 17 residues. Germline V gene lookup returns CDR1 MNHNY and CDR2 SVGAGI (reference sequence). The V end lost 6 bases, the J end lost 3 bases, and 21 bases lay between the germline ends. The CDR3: CASRPEWAVASYNEQFF. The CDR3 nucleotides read TGTGCCAGCAGGCCGGAGTGGGCTGTGGCAAGCTACAATGAGCAGTTCTTC.

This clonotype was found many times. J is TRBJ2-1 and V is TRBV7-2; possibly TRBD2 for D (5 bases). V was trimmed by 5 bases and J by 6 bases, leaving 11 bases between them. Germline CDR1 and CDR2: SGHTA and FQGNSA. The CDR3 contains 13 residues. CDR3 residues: CASSRGPSNEQFF. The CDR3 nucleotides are TGTGCCAGCAGCCGAGGGCCGAGCAATGAGCAGTTCTTC.

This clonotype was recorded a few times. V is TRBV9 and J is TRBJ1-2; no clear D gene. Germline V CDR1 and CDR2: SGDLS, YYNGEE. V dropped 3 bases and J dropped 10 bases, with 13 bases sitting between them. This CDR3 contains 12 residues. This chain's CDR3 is CASSGSREFYTF. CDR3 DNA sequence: TGTGCCAGCAGCGGGTCCCGGGAGTTCTACACCTTC.

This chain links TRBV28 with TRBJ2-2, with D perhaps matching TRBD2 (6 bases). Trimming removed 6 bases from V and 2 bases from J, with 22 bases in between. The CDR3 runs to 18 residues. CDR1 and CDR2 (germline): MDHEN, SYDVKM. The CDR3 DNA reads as TGTGCCAGCAGCCCAAGCCTCGGGACTGTCACTAACACCGGGGAGCTGTTTTTT. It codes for CASSPSLGTVTNTGELFF.

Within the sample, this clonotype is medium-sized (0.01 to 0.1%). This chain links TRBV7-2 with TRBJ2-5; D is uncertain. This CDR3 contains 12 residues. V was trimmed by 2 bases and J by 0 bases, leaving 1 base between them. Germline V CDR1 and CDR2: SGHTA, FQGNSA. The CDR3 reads CASSLYQETQYF. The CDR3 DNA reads TGTGCCAGCAGCTTATACCAAGAGACCCAGTACTTC.

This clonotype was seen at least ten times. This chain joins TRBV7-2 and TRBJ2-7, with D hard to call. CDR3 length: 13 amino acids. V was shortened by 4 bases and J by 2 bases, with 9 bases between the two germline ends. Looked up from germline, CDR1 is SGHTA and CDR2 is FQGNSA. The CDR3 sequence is CASSSYSAYEQYF. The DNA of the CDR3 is TGTGCCAGCAGCTCTTACTCAGCCTACGAGCAGTACTTC. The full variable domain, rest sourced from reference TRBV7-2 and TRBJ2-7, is GAGVSQSPSNKVTEKGKDVELRCDPISGHTALYWYRQSLGQGLEFLIYFQGNSAPDKSGLPSDRFSAERTGGSVSTLTIQRTQQEDSAVYLCASSSYSAYEQYFGPGTRLTVT.

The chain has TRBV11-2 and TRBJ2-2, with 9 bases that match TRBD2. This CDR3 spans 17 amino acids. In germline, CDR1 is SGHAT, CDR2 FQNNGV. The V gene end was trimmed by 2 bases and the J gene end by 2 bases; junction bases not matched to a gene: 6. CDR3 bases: TGTGCCAGCAGCTTATTTGGACTAGCGAGAAACACCGGGGAGCTGTTTTTT. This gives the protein CASSLFGLARNTGELFF.

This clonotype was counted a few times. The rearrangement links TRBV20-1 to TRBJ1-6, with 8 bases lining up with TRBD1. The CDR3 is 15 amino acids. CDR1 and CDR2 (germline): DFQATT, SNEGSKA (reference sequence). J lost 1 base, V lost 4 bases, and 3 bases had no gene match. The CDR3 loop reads CSANRGGSYNSPLHF. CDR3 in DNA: TGCAGTGCTAACAGGGGGGGATCCTATAATTCACCCCTCCACTTT.

The CDR3 DNA reads TGTGCCAGCAGCTGGACAGGGGCTAGCAATCAGCCCCAGCATTTT. Its translation is CASSWTGASNQPQHF. The chain has TRBV7-2 and TRBJ1-5; 9 positions match TRBD1. The CDR3 consists of 15 residues. Germline CDR1 reads SGHTA; CDR2 reads FQGNSA. The trim removed 4 bases at V and 0 bases at J, leaving 1 base unmatched.

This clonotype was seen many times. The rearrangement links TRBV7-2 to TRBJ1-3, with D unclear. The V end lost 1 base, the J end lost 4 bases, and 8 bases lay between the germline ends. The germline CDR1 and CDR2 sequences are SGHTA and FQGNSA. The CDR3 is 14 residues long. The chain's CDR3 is CASSLVGVGNTIYF. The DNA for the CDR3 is TGTGCCAGCAGCTTAGTGGGCGTCGGAAACACCATATATTTT.

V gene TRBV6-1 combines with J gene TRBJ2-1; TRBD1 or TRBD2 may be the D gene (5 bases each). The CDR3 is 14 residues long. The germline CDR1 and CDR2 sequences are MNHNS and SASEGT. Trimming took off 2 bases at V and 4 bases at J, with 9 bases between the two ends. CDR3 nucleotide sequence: TGTGCCAGCAGTGAATTGGGACCATACAATGAGCAGTTCTTC. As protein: CASSELGPYNEQFF.